The sample holds a few counts of the clone carrying this T cell receptor (beta chain). Its antigen is currently unknown. The data were taken from a study of cytomegalovirus exposure and HLA in healthy donors. Points from the study as a whole: Accurate predictions that matched the HLA-A and HLA-B alleles of most subjects were reportedly made from TCR beta sequences. Some V segments, TRBV6-2 and TRBV6-3 among them, were indistinguishable and were therefore excluded. In a later analysis, a missense DCLRE1C variant was linked to TCR beta V- and J-gene trimming.

Germline V gives CDR1 SGHNT, CDR2 YYREEE (reference sequence). This CDR3 comprises 18 residues. V lost 4 bases and J lost 8; bases outside the gene matches: 19. Amplification used 60 Vbeta primers and 13 Jbeta primers. TCRdb's table, derived via immunoSEQ multiplex PCR, lists solely in-frame clones and lacks some. Among some 96,000 clones listed, over 60% were seen once. This sequence joins TRBV5-4 and TRBJ1-2; 11 bases match TRBD1. This sequence originates from a female donor in good health and CMV-seronegative. The sequencing input was PBMCs. For the CDR3, the DNA is TGTGCCAGCAGCCGAAGACCGGGACAGGGGGGAGTCGGTAAAGGCTACACCTTC. Amino acids: CASSRRPGQGGVGKGYTF.